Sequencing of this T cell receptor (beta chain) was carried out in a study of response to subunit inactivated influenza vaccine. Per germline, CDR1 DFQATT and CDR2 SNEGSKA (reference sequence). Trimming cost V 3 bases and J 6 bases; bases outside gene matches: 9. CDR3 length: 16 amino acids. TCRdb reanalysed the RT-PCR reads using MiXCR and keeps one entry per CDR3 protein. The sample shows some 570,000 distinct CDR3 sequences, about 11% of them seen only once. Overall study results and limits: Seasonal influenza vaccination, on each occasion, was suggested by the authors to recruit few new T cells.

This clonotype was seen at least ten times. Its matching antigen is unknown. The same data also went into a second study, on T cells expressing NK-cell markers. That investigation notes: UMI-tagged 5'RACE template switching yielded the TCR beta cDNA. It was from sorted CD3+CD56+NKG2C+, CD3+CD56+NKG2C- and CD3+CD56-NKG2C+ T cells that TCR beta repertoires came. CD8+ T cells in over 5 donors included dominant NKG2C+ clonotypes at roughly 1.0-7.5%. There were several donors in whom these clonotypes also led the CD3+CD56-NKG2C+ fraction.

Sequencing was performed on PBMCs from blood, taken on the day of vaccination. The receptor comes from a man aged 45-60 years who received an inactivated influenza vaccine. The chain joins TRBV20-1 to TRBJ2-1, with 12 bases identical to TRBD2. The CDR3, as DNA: TGCAGTGCTAGGCTAGCGGGAGGGGTGGTAGGCAATGAGCAGTTCTTC. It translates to CSARLAGGVVGNEQFF.